The rows below give T cell receptor beta chains drawn from one sample of a study of OX40 agonist ivuxolimab in advanced cancers. Here immunoSEQ multiplex PCR was the method, and the copy in TCRdb shows in-frame clones only, minus some. This table holds 90,000 to 95,000 clones, about 87% found once. Sequences were derived from CD4+ or CD8+ T cells sorted from blood, sampled in a trial of the OX40 agonist ivuxolimab. The receptors come from an adult with an advanced solid tumor such as melanoma, head and neck, liver or kidney cancer. The CDR3 runs from the conserved cysteine through the conserved F or W. Each record gives: clone size, J gene, V gene, D gene, CDR3 DNA, CDR3 protein. The D gene is left open where the match is weak. Clone size is shown for a subset of rows, as once, few, many or a class of expanded clone.

. TRBJ2-7 TRBV5-4 TRBD1 TGTGCCAGCAGCTTAGGACAGGGGAGGAACTACGAGCAGTACTTC CASSLGQGRNYEQYF
. TRBJ2-5 TRBV5-6 TRBD2 TGTGCCAGCAGCAGAGGGACTAGCGGGAGGGCCGGGGAGACCCAGTACTTC CASSRGTSGRAGETQYF
. TRBJ2-3 TRBV5-1 . TGCGCCAGCAGCCGGGGGGCCGGAACAGATACGCAGTATTTT CASSRGAGTDTQYF
. TRBJ1-5 TRBV30 . TGTGCCTGGAGTGCCGGGGGCCATCAGCCCCAGCATTTT CAWSAGGHQPQHF
. TRBJ2-1 TRBV7-6 TRBD1 TGTGCCAGCAGAGCCGGGACAGGGGGTTTCTATGAGCAGTTCTTC CASRAGTGGFYEQFF
. TRBJ2-6 TRBV29-1 . TGCAGCGTTGAACCGATGACAGTGGATTCTGGGGCCAACGTCCTGACTTTC CSVEPMTVDSGANVLTF
. TRBJ2-5 TRBV28 TRBD1 TGTGCCAGCGGGAAAGTTTCGGGGACAGAGAAAGAGACCCAGTACTTC CASGKVSGTEKETQYF
. TRBJ1-1 TRBV9 . TGTGCCAGCAGCGTTTTGACAGAGGGCACTGAAGCTTTCTTT CASSVLTEGTEAFF
. TRBJ2-3 TRBV15 . TGTGCCACCAGCAGAGATCGTGCGGGGAGCACAGATACGCAGTATTTT CATSRDRAGSTDTQYF
few TRBJ1-1 TRBV7-9 TRBD1 TGTGCCAGCAGCGCCTTCCAGTCCCAGGGGGAGGGGACTGAAGCTTTCTTT CASSAFQSQGEGTEAFF
. TRBJ2-5 TRBV11-2 . TGTGCCAGCAGGCCAACAGGGAATGATGAGGAGACCCAGTACTTC CASRPTGNDEETQYF
. TRBJ2-3 TRBV27 . TGTGCCAGCAGTTCCCCGGGACGGTCGCCATCTAGCACAGATACGCAGTATTTT CASSSPGRSPSSTDTQYF
. TRBJ1-4 TRBV5-1 . TGCGCCAGCAGCTTCCTCGCCGTGGGAGGTGAAAAACTGTTTTTT CASSFLAVGGEKLFF
. TRBJ1-2 TRBV27 TRBD1 TGTGCCAGCAGTTTATCGACAGGGGGCCGGGGCTACACCTTC CASSLSTGGRGYTF
. TRBJ1-2 TRBV7-8 . TGTGCCAGCAGCTCAAAGCTCGGGGGAGCTGGCTACACCTTC CASSSKLGGAGYTF
. TRBJ2-3 TRBV4-1 TRBD2 TGCGCCAGCAGCCCTGGACTAGCGGGGGGACCCTTCACAGATACGCAGTATTTT CASSPGLAGGPFTDTQYF
. TRBJ1-1 TRBV5-1 . TGCGCCAGCAGCTTGGCGCCGGGGGCTGAAGCTTTCTTT CASSLAPGAEAFF
. TRBJ2-7 TRBV30 TRBD1 TGTGCCTGGAGTTGGGTCGAGGGGGCGAGTTTCTCCGAGCAGTACTTC CAWSWVEGASFSEQYF
. TRBJ2-1 TRBV30 . TGTGCCTGGAACAGGGTGAGCTCCTACAATGAGCAGTTCTTC CAWNRVSSYNEQFF
. TRBJ2-1 TRBV7-9 . TGTGCCAGCAGCTTACGGGACTCCACCTACAATGAGCAGTTCTTC CASSLRDSTYNEQFF
. TRBJ1-2 TRBV4-3 . TGCGCCAGCAGCCAAGATTCGGCCAGCTATGGCTACACCTTC CASSQDSASYGYTF
. TRBJ1-3 TRBV9 . TGTGCCAGCAGCGTAGTGGCCGACAGCTCTGGAAACACCATATATTTT CASSVVADSSGNTIYF
. TRBJ1-1 TRBV2 . TGTGCCAGCAATGGAAGGACAGCGAGTACTGAAGCTTTCTTT CASNGRTASTEAFF
. TRBJ2-3 TRBV9 . TGTGCCAGCAGCGGGCACAGGGAAGGCACAGATACGCAGTATTTT CASSGHREGTDTQYF
few TRBJ1-2 TRBV21-1 . TGTGCCAGCACCTCTGGGACCGGCTATGGCTACACCTTC CASTSGTGYGYTF
once TRBJ1-2 TRBV10-3 . TGTGCCATCAGTGAACGGGGTACCTATGGCTACACCTTC CAISERGTYGYTF
. TRBJ1-2 TRBV28 . TGTGCCACCAATGCCCCGGGACAAGGGGACGGCTACACCTTC CATNAPGQGDGYTF
. TRBJ2-7 TRBV5-1 . TGCGCCAGCAGCTTGCAGGGCCAGGGACCCTACGAGCAGTACTTC CASSLQGQGPYEQYF
. TRBJ2-1 TRBV28 TRBD2 TGTGCCAGCAAAGGCGCGGGAGGCCCGTACAATGAGCAGTTCTTC CASKGAGGPYNEQFF
. TRBJ1-1 TRBV7-2 . TGTGCCAGCAGCTTACTGTGGGCGCGCACTGAAGCTTTCTTT CASSLLWARTEAFF
. TRBJ2-2 TRBV5-1 TRBD2 TGCGCCAGCAGCAGAGGACTAGCGGGAGTGGACACCGGGGAGCTGTTTTTT CASSRGLAGVDTGELFF
. TRBJ2-1 TRBV30 TRBD2 TGTGCCTGGACTAGCGGGACTGAGCAGTTCTTC CAWTSGTEQFF
. TRBJ2-7 TRBV15 . TGTGCCACCAGCAGAGATAAGGGCTACGAGCAGTACTTC CATSRDKGYEQYF
. TRBJ1-5 TRBV6-1 . TGTGCCAGCACTGGGGGGGGAATAGGGAATCAGCCCCAGCATTTT CASTGGGIGNQPQHF
. TRBJ2-5 TRBV5-4 TRBD2 TGTGCCAGCAGCCTAGGACTAGATCCCCAAGGGACCCAGTACTTC CASSLGLDPQGTQYF
once TRBJ2-1 TRBV28 TRBD2 TGTGCCAGCACCATAGCGGGAGGGCCCTATGAGCAGTTCTTC CASTIAGGPYEQFF
few TRBJ1-1 TRBV5-1 TRBD1 TGCGCCAGCGCCGGGACAGGGTTTATTTTCTTT CASAGTGFIFF
. TRBJ2-1 TRBV6-1 . TGTGCCAGCAGGGAAGACAGGCGGGGCTACAATGAGCAGTTCTTC CASREDRRGYNEQFF
. TRBJ2-2 TRBV5-1 . TGCGCCAGCAGAAAAAACAGGGATACCGGGGAGCTGTTTTTT CASRKNRDTGELFF
. TRBJ1-2 TRBV7-2 . TGTGCCAGCAGCTCTGCGCAGGGCAGGAACTATGGCTACACCTTC CASSSAQGRNYGYTF
. TRBJ2-1 TRBV4-1 TRBD2 TGCGCCAGCAGCCAAGAGTCTAGCGGCATCTCCTACAATGAGCAGTTCTTC CASSQESSGISYNEQFF
. TRBJ2-1 TRBV30 TRBD1 TGTGCCTGGAGTACCCCGAGTCGGACAGGGGGAAACTACAATGAGCAGTTCTTC CAWSTPSRTGGNYNEQFF
. TRBJ2-5 TRBV18 . TGTGCCAGCTCACCACGGGGAGAGACCCAGTACTTC CASSPRGETQYF
once TRBJ1-2 TRBV29-1 TRBD1 TGCAGCGTCGGGACAGGGGGACGTGGAGGCTACACCTTC CSVGTGGRGGYTF